This TCR beta chain was retrieved from a study of PD-1 blockade in classical Hodgkin lymphoma. Study-level findings and limits: Only CD4+ TCR diversity, not CD8+, had risen significantly by C4D1.

Some clones are missing from TCRdb's copy, which holds only in-frame ones; the method was immunoSEQ multiplex PCR. The sample records about 11,000 clones, approximately 75% being singletons. The CDR3 extends over 15 amino acids. Germline CDR1 and CDR2: SEHNR and FQNEAQ (reference sequence). V was shortened by 0 bases and J by 8 bases, with 13 bases between the two germline ends. A remark on this clone: Its antigen is as yet unknown.

Every patient relapsed after autologous stem cell transplantation, and brentuximab vedotin exposure varied. Complete response, partial response or progressive disease was recorded as best response. This receptor was identified in a human donor with classical Hodgkin lymphoma. The gene calls are TRBV7-9 and TRBJ2-2; possibly TRBD2 for D (5 bases). Material: peripheral blood mononuclear cells (PBMCs), obtained at baseline. The CDR3 DNA sequence: TGTGCCAGCAGCTTAGCTCGGGCGGGCCGAGGGGAGCTGTTTTTT. Protein: CASSLARAGRGELFF.